This TCR beta chain emerged from a study of CD8+CD57+ T cells in acquired aplastic anemia. Study information: Sorted CD4+ and CD8+ cells yielded roughly 3.2 ug of DNA on average. Healthy CD8+ samples averaged approximately 9.9 million reads. Findings and limits, study-wide: Patients showed no significant difference from controls in CD8+ Simpson's diversity.

As for this clonotype: The target antigen is unknown.

Genomic DNA, the template, was used for profiling of the TCR beta VDJ and CDR3. One entry per CDR3 protein results from TCRdb running MiXCR on the reads. The repertoire holds under 250,000 distinct CDR3 sequences, with roughly 35% as singletons. This CDR3 is built from 14 residues. Germline V gene data show CDR1 as SNHLY and CDR2 as FYNNEI. J lost 2 bases, V lost 6 bases, and 5 bases had no gene match. This rearrangement joins TRBV2 to TRBJ2-7, with 9 bases identical to TRBD2. Sequencing was carried out using sorted CD4+, CD8+, or CD8+CD57+ T cells (not recorded which) from PBMCs. This clonotype was obtained from a human donor in good health, serving as a control. CDR3 in amino acids: CASSSKRGAYEQYF. The CDR3 coding sequence is TGTGCCAGCAGCTCGAAGCGGGGGGCCTACGAGCAGTACTTC.